This T cell receptor (beta chain) was recovered during a study of Ad26.COV2.S vaccination and SARS-CoV-2 variants. The germline V gene encodes CDR1 SGHTA and CDR2 FQGTGA. This CDR3 region has 14 residues. Trimming left V 5 bases short and J 4 bases short, with 13 bases between. This table comes from immunoSEQ multiplex PCR, and its TCRdb copy is limited to in-frame clones, with some not included. The profile covers approximately 400,000 clones, with about 92% appearing a single time and 3% to 5% taken by the ten largest. Whole-study findings and limits: Once vaccination had occurred, spike-specific CD8+ and CD4+ T cell responses reportedly showed substantial breadth.

This clone was detected once. Its antigen is as yet unknown. The sequencing here drew on peripheral blood, taken after recovery from COVID-19. The chain is built from TRBV7-3 and TRBJ2-3; the D gene could be TRBD1 or TRBD2 (6 bases each). The receptor's source is a human donor who had recovered from COVID-19. The CDR3 sequence is CASSPGAGADTQYF. CDR3 bases: TGTGCCAGCAGCCCGGGGGCAGGGGCAGATACGCAGTATTTT.